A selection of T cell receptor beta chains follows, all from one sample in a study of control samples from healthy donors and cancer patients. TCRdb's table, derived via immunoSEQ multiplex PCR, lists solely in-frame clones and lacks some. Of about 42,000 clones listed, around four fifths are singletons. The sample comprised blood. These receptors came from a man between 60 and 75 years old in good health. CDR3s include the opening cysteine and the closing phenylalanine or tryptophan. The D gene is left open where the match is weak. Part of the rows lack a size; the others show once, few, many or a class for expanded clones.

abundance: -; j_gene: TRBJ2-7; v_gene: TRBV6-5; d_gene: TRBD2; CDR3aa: CASSSSGGAVEQYF; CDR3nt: TGTGCCAGCAGTTCGAGCGGGGGGGCGGTCGAGCAGTACTTC
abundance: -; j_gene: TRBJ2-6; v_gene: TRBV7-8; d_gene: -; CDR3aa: CASSLSGDAPGANVLTF; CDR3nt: TGTGCCAGCAGCTTATCGGGGGACGCCCCTGGGGCCAACGTCCTGACTTTC
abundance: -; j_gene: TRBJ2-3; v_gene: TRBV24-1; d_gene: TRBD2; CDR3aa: CATSVLAGATDTQYF; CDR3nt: TGTGCCACCAGTGTTCTAGCGGGAGCTACAGATACGCAGTATTTT
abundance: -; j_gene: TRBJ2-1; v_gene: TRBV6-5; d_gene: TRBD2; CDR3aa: CASSTIRLAYNEQFF; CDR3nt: TGTGCCAGCAGCACAATCCGACTAGCTTACAATGAGCAGTTCTTC
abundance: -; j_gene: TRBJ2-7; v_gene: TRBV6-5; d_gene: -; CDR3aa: CASSYVTGPSYEQYF; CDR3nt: TGTGCCAGCAGTTACGTTACAGGCCCTTCCTACGAGCAGTACTTC
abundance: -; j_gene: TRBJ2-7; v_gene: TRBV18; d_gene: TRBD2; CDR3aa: CASSPRTGGGHEQYF; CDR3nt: TGTGCCAGCTCACCTCGTACTGGCGGGGGTCACGAGCAGTACTTC
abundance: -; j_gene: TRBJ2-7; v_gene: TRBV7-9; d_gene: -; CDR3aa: CASSQLFRESYEQYF; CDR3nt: TGTGCCAGCAGCCAACTATTCAGGGAAAGCTACGAGCAGTACTTC
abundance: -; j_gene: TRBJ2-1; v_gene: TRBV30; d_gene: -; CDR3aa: CAWSDLPRAEQFF; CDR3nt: TGTGCCTGGAGTGACCTCCCCAGGGCTGAGCAGTTCTTC
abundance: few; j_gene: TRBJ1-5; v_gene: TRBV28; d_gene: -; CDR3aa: CASSLAGQPQHF; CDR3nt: TGTGCCAGCAGTTTAGCGGGTCAGCCCCAGCATTTT
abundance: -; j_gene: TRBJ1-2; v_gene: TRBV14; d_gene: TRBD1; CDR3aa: CASSQGTGGRTKYGYTF; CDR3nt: TGTGCCAGCAGCCAAGGTACAGGGGGGCGAACGAAGTATGGCTACACCTTC
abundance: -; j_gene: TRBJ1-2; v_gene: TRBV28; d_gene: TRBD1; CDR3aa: CASRKTGGGHPSPENNYGYTF; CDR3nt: TGTGCCAGCAGAAAAACAGGGGGGGGTCATCCCAGCCCCGAGAATAACTATGGCTACACCTTC
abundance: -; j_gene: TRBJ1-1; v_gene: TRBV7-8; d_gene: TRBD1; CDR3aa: CASSQRGRGPTEAFF; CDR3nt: TGTGCCAGCAGCCAACGGGGCAGGGGGCCTACTGAAGCTTTCTTT
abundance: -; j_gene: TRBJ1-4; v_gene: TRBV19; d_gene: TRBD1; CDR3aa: CATRQGNEKLFF; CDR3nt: TGTGCCACCCGACAGGGTAATGAAAAACTGTTTTTT
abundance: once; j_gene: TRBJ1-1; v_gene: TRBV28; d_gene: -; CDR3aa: CASRTTGIPEAFF; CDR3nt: TGTGCCAGCAGGACCACAGGAATCCCTGAAGCTTTCTTT
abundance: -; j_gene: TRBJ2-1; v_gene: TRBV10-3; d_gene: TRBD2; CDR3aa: CAISEASGNNEQFF; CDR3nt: TGTGCCATCAGTGAAGCTAGCGGAAACAATGAGCAGTTCTTC
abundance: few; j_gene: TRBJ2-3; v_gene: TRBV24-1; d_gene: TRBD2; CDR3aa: CATSVAAGGSTDTQYF; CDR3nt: TGTGCCACCAGTGTTGCAGCGGGAGGGAGCACAGATACGCAGTATTTT
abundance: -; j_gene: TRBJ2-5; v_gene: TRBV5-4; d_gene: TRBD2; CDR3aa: CASSLESGGTQETQYF; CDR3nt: TGTGCCAGCAGCTTAGAAAGCGGGGGGACTCAAGAGACCCAGTACTTC
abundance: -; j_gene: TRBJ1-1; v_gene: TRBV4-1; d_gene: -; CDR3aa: CASSFQGHNTEAFF; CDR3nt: TGCGCCAGCAGCTTTCAGGGGCATAACACTGAAGCTTTCTTT
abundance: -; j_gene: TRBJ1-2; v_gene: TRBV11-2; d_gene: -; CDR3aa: CASSFSTNYGYTF; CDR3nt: TGTGCCAGCAGCTTCTCGACTAACTATGGCTACACCTTC
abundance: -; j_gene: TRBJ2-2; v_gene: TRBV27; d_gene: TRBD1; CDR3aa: CASSLYRGPSTGELFF; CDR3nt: TGTGCCAGCAGTTTATACAGGGGGCCTTCCACCGGGGAGCTGTTTTTT
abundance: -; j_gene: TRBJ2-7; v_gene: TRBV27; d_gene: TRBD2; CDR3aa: CASKASGTYEQYF; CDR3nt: TGTGCCAGCAAGGCTAGCGGGACCTACGAGCAGTACTTC
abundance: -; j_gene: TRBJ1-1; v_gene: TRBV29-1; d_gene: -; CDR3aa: CSVEDPENTEAFF; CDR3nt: TGCAGCGTTGAAGATCCGGAGAACACTGAAGCTTTCTTT
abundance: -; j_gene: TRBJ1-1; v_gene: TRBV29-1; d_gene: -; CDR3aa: CSVEAGARTEAFF; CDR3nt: TGCAGCGTTGAGGCGGGGGCTCGGACTGAAGCTTTCTTT
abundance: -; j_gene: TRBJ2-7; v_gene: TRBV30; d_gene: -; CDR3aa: CAWQTGHEQYF; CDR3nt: TGTGCCTGGCAGACGGGCCACGAGCAGTACTTC
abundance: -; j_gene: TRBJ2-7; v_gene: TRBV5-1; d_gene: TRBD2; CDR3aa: CASSLAGGGYEQYF; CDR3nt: TGCGCCAGCAGCTTGGCGGGGGGAGGCTACGAGCAGTACTTC
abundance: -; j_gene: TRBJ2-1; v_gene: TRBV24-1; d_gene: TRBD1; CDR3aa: CATSDRQGAYNEQFF; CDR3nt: TGTGCCACCAGTGACCGACAGGGGGCCTACAATGAGCAGTTCTTC